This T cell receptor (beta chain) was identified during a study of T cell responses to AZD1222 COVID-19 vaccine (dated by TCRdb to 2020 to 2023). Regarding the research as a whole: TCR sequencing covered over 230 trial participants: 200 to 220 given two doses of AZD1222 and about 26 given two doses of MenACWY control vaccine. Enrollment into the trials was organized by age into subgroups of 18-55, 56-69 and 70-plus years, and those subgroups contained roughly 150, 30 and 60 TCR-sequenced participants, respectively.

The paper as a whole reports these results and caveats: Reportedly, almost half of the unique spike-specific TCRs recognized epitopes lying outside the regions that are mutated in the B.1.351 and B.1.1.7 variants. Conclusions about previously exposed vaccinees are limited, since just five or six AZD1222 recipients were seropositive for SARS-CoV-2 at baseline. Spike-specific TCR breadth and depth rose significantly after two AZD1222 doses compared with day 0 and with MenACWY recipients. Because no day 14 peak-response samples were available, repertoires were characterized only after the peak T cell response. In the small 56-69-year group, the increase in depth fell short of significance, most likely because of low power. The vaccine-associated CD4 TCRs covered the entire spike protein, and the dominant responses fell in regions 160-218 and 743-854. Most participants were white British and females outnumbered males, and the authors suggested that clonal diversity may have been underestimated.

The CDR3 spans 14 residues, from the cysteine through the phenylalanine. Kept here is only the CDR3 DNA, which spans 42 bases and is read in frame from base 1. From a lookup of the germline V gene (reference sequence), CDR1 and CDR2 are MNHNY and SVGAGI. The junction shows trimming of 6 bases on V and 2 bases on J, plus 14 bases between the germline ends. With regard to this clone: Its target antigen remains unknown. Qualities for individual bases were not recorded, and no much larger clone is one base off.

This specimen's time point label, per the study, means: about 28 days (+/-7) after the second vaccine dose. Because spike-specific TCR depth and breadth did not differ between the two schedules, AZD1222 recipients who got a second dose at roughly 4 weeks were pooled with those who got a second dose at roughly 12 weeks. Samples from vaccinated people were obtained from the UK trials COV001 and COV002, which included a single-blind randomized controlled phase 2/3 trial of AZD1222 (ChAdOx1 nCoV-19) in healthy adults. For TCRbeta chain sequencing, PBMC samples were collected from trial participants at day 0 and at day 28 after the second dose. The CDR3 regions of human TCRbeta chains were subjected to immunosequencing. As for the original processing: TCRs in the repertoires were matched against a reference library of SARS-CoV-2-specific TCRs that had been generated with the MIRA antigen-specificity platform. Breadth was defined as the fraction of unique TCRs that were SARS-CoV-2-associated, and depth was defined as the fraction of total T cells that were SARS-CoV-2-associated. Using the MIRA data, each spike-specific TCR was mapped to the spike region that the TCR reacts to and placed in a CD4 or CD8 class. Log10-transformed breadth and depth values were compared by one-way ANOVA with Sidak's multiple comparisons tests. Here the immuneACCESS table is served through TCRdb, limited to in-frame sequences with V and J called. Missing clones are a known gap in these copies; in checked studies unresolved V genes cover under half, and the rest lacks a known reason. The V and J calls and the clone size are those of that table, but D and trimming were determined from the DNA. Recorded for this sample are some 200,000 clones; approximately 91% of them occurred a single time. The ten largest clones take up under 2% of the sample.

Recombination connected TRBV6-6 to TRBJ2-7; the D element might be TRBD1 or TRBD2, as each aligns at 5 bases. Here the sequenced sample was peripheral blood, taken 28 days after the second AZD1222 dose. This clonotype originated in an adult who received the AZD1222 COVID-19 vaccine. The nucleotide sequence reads TGTGCCAGCAGCTCCGGGACCGGCCCCTACGAGCAGTACTTC. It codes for CASSSGTGPYEQYF.